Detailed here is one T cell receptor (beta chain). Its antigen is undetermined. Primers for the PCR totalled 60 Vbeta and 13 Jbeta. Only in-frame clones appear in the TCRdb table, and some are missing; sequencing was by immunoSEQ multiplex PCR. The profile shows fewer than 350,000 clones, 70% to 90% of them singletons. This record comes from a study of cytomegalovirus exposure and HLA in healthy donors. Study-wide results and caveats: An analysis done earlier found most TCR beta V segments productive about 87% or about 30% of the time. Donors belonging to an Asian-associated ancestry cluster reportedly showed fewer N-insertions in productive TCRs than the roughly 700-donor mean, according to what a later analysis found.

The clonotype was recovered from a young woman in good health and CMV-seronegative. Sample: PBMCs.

The CDR3 protein is CSVASGGDWGTGELFF. The CDR3 DNA follows: TGCAGCGTTGCCTCGGGGGGCGATTGGGGCACCGGGGAGCTGTTTTTT. V and J are TRBV29-1 and TRBJ2-2, with TRBD2 as a possible D gene (7 bases). Germline CDR1 reads SQVTM; CDR2 reads ANQGSEA. The CDR3 runs 16 residues. Deletions cut 4 bases from V and 4 bases from J, with 19 bases between.